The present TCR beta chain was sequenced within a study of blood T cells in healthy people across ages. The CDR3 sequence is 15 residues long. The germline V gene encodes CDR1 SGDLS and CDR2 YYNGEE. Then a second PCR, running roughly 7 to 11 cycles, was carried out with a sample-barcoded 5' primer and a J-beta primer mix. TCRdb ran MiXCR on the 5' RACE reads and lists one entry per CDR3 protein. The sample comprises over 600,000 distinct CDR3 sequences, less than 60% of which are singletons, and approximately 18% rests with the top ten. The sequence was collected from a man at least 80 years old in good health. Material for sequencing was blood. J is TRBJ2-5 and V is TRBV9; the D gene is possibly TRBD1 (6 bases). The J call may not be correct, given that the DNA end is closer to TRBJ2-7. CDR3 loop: CASSLQGSPVYEQYF. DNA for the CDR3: TGTGCCAGCAGCCTACAGGGTTCACCTGTCTACGAGCAGTACTTC.